Each of the 32 T cell receptor beta chains below was sequenced from the same sample in a study of graft-versus-host responses after intestinal transplantation. Profiled with immunoSEQ multiplex PCR; TCRdb holds only in-frame clones, not every one. The sample records about 130,000 clones, 90% to 95% being singletons. These TCRs' antigens remain unknown. Sequenced material: unstimulated CD4+ T cells sorted from spleen or lymph node cells, taken before intestinal transplant. The receptor source for this set is a human donor who received an intestinal transplant.

This chain joins TRBV10-3 and TRBJ2-7; possibly TRBD1 for D (7 bases). Germline-derived CDR1 and CDR2 are ENHRY and SYGVKD. CDR3 length equals 18 residues. V was clipped by 0 bases and J by 0 bases, with 18 bases between them. CDR3 amino acids: CAISESGIGGDSSYEQYF. In DNA, the CDR3 is TGTGCCATCAGTGAGTCAGGCATTGGCGGGGACAGCTCCTACGAGCAGTACTTC.

The rearrangement links TRBV6-6 to TRBJ2-3, with D perhaps TRBD1 or TRBD2 (5 bases each). V lost 2 bases and J lost 4, with 10 bases in between. CDR1 and CDR2 (germline): MNHNY, SVGAGI (reference sequence). The CDR3 is 14 residues long. The CDR3 is CASSYLRGPDTQYF. Here the CDR3 DNA reads TGTGCCAGCAGTTACCTCCGGGGCCCAGATACGCAGTATTTT.

The chain combines TRBV6-1 with TRBJ2-5, with 9 bases matching TRBD2. Unmatched junction bases numbered 9, after V lost 2 bases and J lost 5 bases. This CDR3 spans 16 amino acids. Germline-derived CDR1 and CDR2 are MNHNS and SASEGT. Here the CDR3 reads CASSERAGGPLETQYF. Written as DNA, the CDR3 is TGTGCCAGCAGTGAACGGGCGGGGGGGCCGTTGGAGACCCAGTACTTC.

This clone was recorded once. This chain connects TRBV6-5 to TRBJ2-5; D is possibly TRBD1 (6 bases). This CDR3 comprises 13 residues. V lost 5 bases to trimming and J lost 5 bases, with 12 bases between them. CDR1 and CDR2 from the germline V gene are MNHEY and SVGAGI. The CDR3 coding sequence is TGTGCCAGCAGTCACGGACAGAGGGAGACCCAGTACTTC. Encoded protein: CASSHGQRETQYF.

The V gene is TRBV7-2, the J gene TRBJ2-7; a weak D match, TRBD2 (5 bases). The germline CDR1 and CDR2 sequences are SGHTA and FQGNSA. The CDR3 sequence is 15 residues long. The V gene lost 1 base and the J gene lost 4 bases, with 14 bases spanning the gap. The CDR3 loop is CASSLGSGSGYEQYF. In DNA, the CDR3 is TGTGCCAGCAGCTTAGGCTCGGGGTCGGGGTACGAGCAGTACTTC.

CDR3 coding DNA: TGTGCCAGTAGTATCACGACAGGCCACAATTCACCCCTCCACTTT. Translating it yields CASSITTGHNSPLHF. The chain couples TRBV19 to TRBJ1-6, with a weak D call TRBD1 (6 bases). V was trimmed by 3 bases and J by 7 bases, leaving 13 bases between them. The CDR3 runs 15 residues. Germline loops: CDR1 LNHDA, CDR2 SQIVND (reference sequence).

The gene calls are TRBV7-2 and TRBJ1-1; D is unclear. The CDR3 is made up of 15 amino acids. The V gene lost 2 bases and the J gene lost 3 bases, with 13 bases spanning the gap. Germline V lookup: CDR1 SGHTA, CDR2 FQGNSA. CDR3 residues: CASSLMGPPDTEAFF. The DNA of the CDR3 is TGTGCCAGCAGCTTAATGGGCCCCCCGGACACTGAAGCTTTCTTT.

CDR3 loop: CASSPRGYSTDTQYF. The CDR3 coding sequence is TGCGCCAGCAGCCCGCGGGGCTATAGCACAGATACGCAGTATTTT. V usage is TRBV4-1 and J usage is TRBJ2-3; TRBD2 is a possible D gene (6 bases). V was shortened by 4 bases and J by 0 bases, with 11 bases between the two germline ends. The germline gives CDR1 MGHRA, CDR2 YSYEKL. The CDR3 has 15 residues.

The V and J genes are TRBV6-1 and TRBJ1-1; D may be TRBD1 (5 bases). V lost 3 bases, J lost 4 bases, and 12 bases lay in between. The V gene's germline CDR1 is MNHNS and CDR2 SASEGT. The CDR3 has 14 residues. CDR3: CASSEGTGGTEAFF. For the CDR3, the DNA is TGTGCCAGCAGTGAGGGGACTGGGGGCACTGAAGCTTTCTTT.

The J gene is TRBJ2-1, the V gene TRBV11-3; 7 positions agree with TRBD1. CDR1 SGHNT and CDR2 YENEEA come from the germline V gene. This CDR3 spans 14 amino acids. V lost 2 bases and J lost 7; bases outside the gene matches: 5. DNA for the CDR3: TGTGCCAGCAGCTTACTAGGGGGCCGGAATGAGCAGTTCTTC. Protein product: CASSLLGGRNEQFF.

The chain couples TRBV27 to TRBJ2-1, with TRBD2 matching 10 bases. The CDR3 runs to 17 residues. V shed 5 bases and J 7 bases; nucleotides not matched to a gene: 14. The germline V gene has CDR1 MNHEY and CDR2 SMNVEV (reference sequence). The CDR3: CASSGYPAGGLRNEQFF. CDR3 coding DNA: TGTGCCAGCAGTGGCTACCCAGCGGGGGGGTTGAGAAATGAGCAGTTCTTC.

The chain combines TRBV6-5 with TRBJ2-2; D remains unclear. This CDR3 spans 14 amino acids. V lost 4 bases, J lost 0 bases, and 6 bases lay in between. The germline V gene encodes CDR1 MNHEY and CDR2 SVGAGI. This chain's CDR3 is CASSSPANTGELFF. CDR3 DNA sequence: TGTGCCAGCAGTTCCCCGGCGAACACCGGGGAGCTGTTTTTT.

The chain uses TRBV6-1 and TRBJ1-2; D is possibly TRBD1 (6 bases). V was pared by 0 bases and J by 4 bases, with 9 bases between. The length of the CDR3 is 14 residues. Germline assignment: CDR1 MNHNS and CDR2 SASEGT. The CDR3: CASSEASTGYGYTF. In DNA, the CDR3 is TGTGCCAGCAGTGAAGCGTCGACAGGCTATGGCTACACCTTC.

The CDR3 loop reads CASRLKQGNTEAFF. The CDR3 nucleotides read TGTGCCAGCAGGCTCAAACAGGGAAACACTGAAGCTTTCTTT. The V and J genes are TRBV6-6 and TRBJ1-1, with a possible D match to TRBD1 (6 bases). Per the germline V gene, CDR1 is MNHNY and CDR2 is SVGAGI (reference sequence). The CDR3 is 14 residues long. V was pared by 6 bases and J by 2 bases, with 13 bases between.

V gene TRBV5-8 combines with J gene TRBJ2-1; 8 nucleotides match TRBD1. This CDR3 contains 18 residues. The ends lost 2 bases at V and 5 bases at J; junction bases unmatched: 15. CDR1 and CDR2 from the germline V gene are SGHTS and YDEGEE. The CDR3 DNA reads as TGTGCCAGCAGCTTAACTAGGCAGGGGGCTCGCGCTGACAATGAGCAGTTCTTC. Its protein product is CASSLTRQGARADNEQFF.

This clone was recorded once. The rearrangement joins TRBV9 to TRBJ2-6; 9 positions agree with TRBD1. The germline gives CDR1 SGDLS, CDR2 YYNGEE. The CDR3 runs 17 residues. The junction had 5 bases not matched to a gene; V was cut back by 4 bases and J by 0 bases. Here the CDR3 DNA reads TGTGCCAGCAGCCCCGGGACAGGGACCTCTGGGGCCAACGTCCTGACTTTC. Residues: CASSPGTGTSGANVLTF.

This rearrangement joins TRBV7-9 to TRBJ1-6; TRBD1 might be the D (6 bases). Between the trimmed V and J ends, which lost 4 bases and 9 bases, there was a span of 19 bases. The CDR3 length is 16 residues. Germline assignment: CDR1 SEHNR and CDR2 FQNEAQ (reference sequence). The CDR3 spells CASSSSGAEGLSPLHF. The CDR3 DNA reads as TGTGCCAGCAGCTCTTCAGGGGCCGAGGGTCTTTCACCCCTCCACTTT.

V usage is TRBV19 and J usage is TRBJ1-1; D remains unclear. This CDR3 has 15 amino acids. CDR1 is LNHDA and CDR2 is SQIVND in the germline V gene (reference sequence). Deletions cut 6 bases from V and 4 bases from J, with 18 bases between. The DNA for the CDR3 is TGTGCCAGTAGCATATCCCGGACCCGTGGCACTGAAGCTTTCTTT. It is translated as CASSISRTRGTEAFF.

The chain recombines TRBV5-4 with TRBJ2-3; 8 nucleotides agree with TRBD2. This CDR3 is built from 14 residues. V shed 4 bases, J shed 4 bases, and the junction held 5 bases outside the gene matches. CDR1 SGHNT and CDR2 YYREEE come from the germline V gene (reference sequence). Here the CDR3 reads CASSPLAGPDTQYF. Written as DNA, the CDR3 is TGTGCCAGCAGCCCCTTAGCGGGGCCAGATACGCAGTATTTT.

This rearrangement joins TRBV19 to TRBJ2-1; maybe TRBD2 (6 bases). The V gene lost 4 bases and the J gene lost 0 bases, with 10 bases spanning the gap. Germline V lookup: CDR1 LNHDA, CDR2 SQIVND (reference sequence). CDR3 size: 15 residues. The CDR3 loop is CASSTNGGSYNEQFF. In DNA, the CDR3 is TGTGCCAGTAGTACGAACGGGGGCTCCTACAATGAGCAGTTCTTC.

This clone was counted once. This same CDR3 is encoded by further DNA sequences in the sample. J is TRBJ1-2 and V is TRBV6-5; D gene uncertain. V lost 6 bases and J lost 5, with 4 bases in between. Germline V gene sequence: CDR1 MNHEY, CDR2 SVGAGI. This CDR3 contains 10 residues. CDR3 DNA sequence: TGTGCCAGCAGCCTATATGGCTACACCTTC. Protein product: CASSLYGYTF.

This clone was counted a single time. The chain recombines TRBV18 with TRBJ1-2; D is uncertain. Germline-derived CDR1 and CDR2 are KGHSH and LQKENI. Trimming took 0 bases from V and 1 from J, leaving 12 bases between them. The CDR3 is made up of 16 amino acids. CDR3 coding DNA: TGTGCCAGCTCACCACCTCTAAAACAGAATAACTATGGCTACACCTTC. Protein sequence: CASSPPLKQNNYGYTF.

The chain recombines TRBV5-1 with TRBJ2-4; 9 bases align to TRBD1. CDR1 SGHRS and CDR2 YFSETQ come from the germline V gene. The CDR3 consists of 14 residues. Trimming cost V 5 bases and J 6 bases; bases outside gene matches: 6. The CDR3 nucleotides are TGCGCCAGCAGTCCCCCGGGACAGGGAAACATTCAGTACTTC. It codes for CASSPPGQGNIQYF.

Note on this clone: The sample has other DNA sequences that encode this CDR3 too. The rearrangement joins TRBV27 to TRBJ2-4; possible D gene TRBD1, 5 bases. V gave up 8 bases and J gave up 0 bases, with 14 bases separating them. Germline assignment: CDR1 MNHEY and CDR2 SMNVEV (reference sequence). The length of the CDR3 is 15 residues. Here the CDR3 DNA reads TGTGCCAGCCAAAAGACAGCACTAGCCAAAAACATTCAGTACTTC. Its translation is CASQKTALAKNIQYF.

The V gene is TRBV6-1, the J gene TRBJ1-2; weak D call: TRBD1 (5 bases). The CDR3 sequence is 13 residues long. Trimming took 9 bases from V and 4 from J, leaving 15 bases between them. CDR1 MNHNS and CDR2 SASEGT come from the germline V gene. CDR3 sequence reads: CARTRDWGYGYTF. As DNA, the CDR3 is TGTGCCAGGACCAGGGATTGGGGCTATGGCTACACCTTC.

The V call is TRBV2, the J call TRBJ1-2, with 8 positions matching TRBD1. V was clipped by 7 bases and J by 6 bases; unmatched bases: 10. This CDR3 spans 14 amino acids. The germline gives CDR1 SNHLY, CDR2 FYNNEI. The DNA for the CDR3 is TGTGCCAGCAATTGGAGACAGGGGCGGGATGGCTACACCTTC. Amino acids: CASNWRQGRDGYTF.

This clone has only a few counts. Other DNA sequences from this sample encode an identical CDR3 as well. The gene calls are TRBV7-2 and TRBJ2-5, with D perhaps TRBD1 or TRBD2 (6 bases each). The V end was cut by 3 bases, the J end by 5 bases, with 10 bases between. The length of the CDR3 is 13 residues. From germline, CDR1 is SGHTA and CDR2 FQGNSA. CDR3 in amino acids: CASSFGGRETQYF. The DNA of the CDR3 is TGTGCCAGCAGCTTTGGGGGGCGGGAGACCCAGTACTTC.

This chain connects TRBV10-3 to TRBJ2-1; the D gene is possibly TRBD2 (5 bases). Trimming cost V 7 bases and J 4 bases, with 14 bases left between them. Germline lookup yields CDR1 ENHRY and CDR2 SYGVKD. This CDR3 is 14 amino acids long. CDR3 region: CAITGTGNYNEQFF. The CDR3 DNA is TGTGCCATCACAGGAACCGGGAATTACAATGAGCAGTTCTTC.

The chain is built from TRBV4-1 and TRBJ1-6; D unclear. Trimming took 0 bases from V and 5 from J, leaving 11 bases between them. The CDR3 consists of 16 residues. Germline V gene lookup returns CDR1 MGHRA and CDR2 YSYEKL. The CDR3 reads CASSQEPPGNNSPLHF. CDR3 sequence (DNA): TGCGCCAGCAGCCAAGAACCTCCCGGGAATAATTCACCCCTCCACTTT.

The gene calls are TRBV5-1 and TRBJ2-1; D unresolved. The germline CDR1 and CDR2 sequences are SGHRS and YFSETQ. This CDR3 is built from 14 residues. V dropped 5 bases and J dropped 6 bases, with 15 bases sitting between them. CDR3 sequence reads: CASSPSVPVNEQFF. The CDR3 DNA reads as TGCGCCAGCAGTCCTAGTGTTCCTGTCAATGAGCAGTTCTTC.

The genes are TRBV6-5 and TRBJ2-5; 11 bases fit TRBD2. Germline CDR1 MNHEY, CDR2 SVGAGI. The CDR3 sequence is 15 residues long. Trimming at V came to 3 bases and at J to 4 bases, leaving 4 bases not matched to a gene. The CDR3 loop is CASSYSSGGRETQYF. The CDR3, as DNA: TGTGCCAGCAGTTATTCTAGCGGGGGGCGAGAGACCCAGTACTTC.

This sequence joins TRBV9 and TRBJ1-2; 7 nucleotides agree with TRBD1. The CDR3 covers 14 residues. Germline V gives CDR1 SGDLS, CDR2 YYNGEE. V trimming: 3 bases; J trimming: 4 bases; junction bases outside the gene matches: 6. The CDR3 is CASSAGQVLYGYTF. In DNA form, the CDR3 reads TGTGCCAGCAGCGCAGGACAGGTACTCTATGGCTACACCTTC.